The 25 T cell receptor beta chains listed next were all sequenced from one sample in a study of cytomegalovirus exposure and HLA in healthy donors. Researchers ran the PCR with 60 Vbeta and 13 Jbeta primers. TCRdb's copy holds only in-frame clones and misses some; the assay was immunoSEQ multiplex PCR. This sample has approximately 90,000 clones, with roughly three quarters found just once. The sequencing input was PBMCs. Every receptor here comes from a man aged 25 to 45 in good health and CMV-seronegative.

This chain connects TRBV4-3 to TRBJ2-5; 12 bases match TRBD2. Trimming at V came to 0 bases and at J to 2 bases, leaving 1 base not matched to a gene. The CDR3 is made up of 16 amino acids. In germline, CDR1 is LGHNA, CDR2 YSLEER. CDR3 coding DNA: TGCGCCAGCAGCCAAGAACTAGCGGGGGGACAAGAGACCCAGTACTTC. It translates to CASSQELAGGQETQYF.

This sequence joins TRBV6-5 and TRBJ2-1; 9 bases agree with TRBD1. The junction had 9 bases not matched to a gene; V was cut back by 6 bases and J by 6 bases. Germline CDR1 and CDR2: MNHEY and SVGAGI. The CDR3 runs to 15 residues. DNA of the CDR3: TGTGCCAGCAGACCCGGGACAGGGAGTCGCAATGAGCAGTTCTTC. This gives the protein CASRPGTGSRNEQFF.

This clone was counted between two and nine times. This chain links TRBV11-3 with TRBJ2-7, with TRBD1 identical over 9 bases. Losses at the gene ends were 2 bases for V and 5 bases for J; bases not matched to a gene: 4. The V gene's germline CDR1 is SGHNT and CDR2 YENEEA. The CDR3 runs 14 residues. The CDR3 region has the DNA TGTGCCAGCAGCTTATGGGACAGGGCCCACGAGCAGTACTTC. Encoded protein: CASSLWDRAHEQYF.

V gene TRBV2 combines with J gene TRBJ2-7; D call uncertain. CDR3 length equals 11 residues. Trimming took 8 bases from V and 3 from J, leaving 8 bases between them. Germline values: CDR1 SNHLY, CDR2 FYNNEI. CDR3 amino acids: CASSSVYEQYF. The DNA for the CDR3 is TGTGCCAGCTCTTCGGTCTACGAGCAGTACTTC.

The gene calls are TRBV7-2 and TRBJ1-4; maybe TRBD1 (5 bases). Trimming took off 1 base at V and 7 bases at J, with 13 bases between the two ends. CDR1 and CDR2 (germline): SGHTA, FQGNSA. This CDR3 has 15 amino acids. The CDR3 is CASSLVKGQVEKLFF. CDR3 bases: TGTGCCAGCAGCTTAGTCAAGGGGCAGGTTGAAAAACTGTTTTTT.

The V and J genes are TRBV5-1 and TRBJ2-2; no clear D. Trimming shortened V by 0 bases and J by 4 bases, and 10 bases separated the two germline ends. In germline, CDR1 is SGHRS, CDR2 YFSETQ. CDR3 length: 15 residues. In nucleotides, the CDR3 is TGCGCCAGCAGCTTGGGACACGGCTTCACCGGGGAGCTGTTTTTT. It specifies CASSLGHGFTGELFF.

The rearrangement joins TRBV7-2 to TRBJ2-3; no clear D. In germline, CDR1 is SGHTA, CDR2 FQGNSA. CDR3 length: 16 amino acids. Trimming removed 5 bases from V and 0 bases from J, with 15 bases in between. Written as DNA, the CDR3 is TGTGCCAGCAGCACCTCTCAGCGCGGAAGCACAGATACGCAGTATTTT. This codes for CASSTSQRGSTDTQYF.

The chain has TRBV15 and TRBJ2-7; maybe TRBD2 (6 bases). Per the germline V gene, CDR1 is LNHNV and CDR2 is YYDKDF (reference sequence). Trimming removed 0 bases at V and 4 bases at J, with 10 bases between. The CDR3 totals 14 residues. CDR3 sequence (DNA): TGTGCCACCAGCAGAGATCGGGGGTCGTACGAGCAGTACTTC. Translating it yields CATSRDRGSYEQYF.

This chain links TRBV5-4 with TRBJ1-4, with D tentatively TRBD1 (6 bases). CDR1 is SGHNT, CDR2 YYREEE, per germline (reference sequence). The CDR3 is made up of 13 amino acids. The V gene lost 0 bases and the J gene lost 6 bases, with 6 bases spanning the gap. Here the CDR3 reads CASSLGQDEKLFF. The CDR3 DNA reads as TGTGCCAGCAGCTTGGGACAGGATGAAAAACTGTTTTTT.

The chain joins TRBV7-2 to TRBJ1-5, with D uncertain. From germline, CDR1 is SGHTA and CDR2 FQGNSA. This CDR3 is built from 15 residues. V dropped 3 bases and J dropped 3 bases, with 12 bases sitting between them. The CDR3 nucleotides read TGTGCCAGCAGCTTTAAGGCGGAGACCAATCAGCCCCAGCATTTT. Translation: CASSFKAETNQPQHF.

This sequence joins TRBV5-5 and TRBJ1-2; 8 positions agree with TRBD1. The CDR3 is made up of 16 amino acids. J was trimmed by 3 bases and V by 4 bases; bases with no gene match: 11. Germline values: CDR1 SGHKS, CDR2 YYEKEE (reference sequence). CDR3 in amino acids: CASSPIPGTGHYGYTF. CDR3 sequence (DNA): TGTGCCAGCAGCCCTATCCCCGGGACAGGCCACTATGGCTACACCTTC.

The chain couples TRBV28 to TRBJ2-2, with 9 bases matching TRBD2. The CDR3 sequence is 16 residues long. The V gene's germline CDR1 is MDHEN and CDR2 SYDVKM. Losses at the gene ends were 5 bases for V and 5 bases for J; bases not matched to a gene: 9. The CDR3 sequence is CASSPTTSGTTGELFF. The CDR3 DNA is TGTGCCAGCAGTCCGACGACTAGCGGAACTACCGGGGAGCTGTTTTTT.

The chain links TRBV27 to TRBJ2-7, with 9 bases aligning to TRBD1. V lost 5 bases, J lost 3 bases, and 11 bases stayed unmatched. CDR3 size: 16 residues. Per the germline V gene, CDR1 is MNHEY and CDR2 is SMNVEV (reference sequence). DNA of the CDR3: TGTGCCAGCAGTCACCCACCGGGACAGGGAAACTACGAGCAGTACTTC. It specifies CASSHPPGQGNYEQYF.

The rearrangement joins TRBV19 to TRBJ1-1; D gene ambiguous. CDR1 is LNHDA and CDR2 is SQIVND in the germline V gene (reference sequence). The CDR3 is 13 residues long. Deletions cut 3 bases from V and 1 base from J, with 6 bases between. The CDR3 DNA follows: TGTGCCAGTAGTATTCGGGGGAACACTGAAGCTTTCTTT. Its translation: CASSIRGNTEAFF.

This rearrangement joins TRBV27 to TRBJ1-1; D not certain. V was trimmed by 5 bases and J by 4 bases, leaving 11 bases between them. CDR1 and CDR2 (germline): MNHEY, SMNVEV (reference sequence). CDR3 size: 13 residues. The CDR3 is CASSPRVFTEAFF. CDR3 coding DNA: TGTGCCAGCAGTCCCCGGGTCTTCACTGAAGCTTTCTTT.

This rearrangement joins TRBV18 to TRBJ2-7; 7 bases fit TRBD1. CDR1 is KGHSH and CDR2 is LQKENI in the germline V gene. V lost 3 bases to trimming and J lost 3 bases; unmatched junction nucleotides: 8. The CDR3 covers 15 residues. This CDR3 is CASSPPTGEYYEQYF. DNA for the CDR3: TGTGCCAGCTCACCCCCCACAGGGGAATACTACGAGCAGTACTTC.

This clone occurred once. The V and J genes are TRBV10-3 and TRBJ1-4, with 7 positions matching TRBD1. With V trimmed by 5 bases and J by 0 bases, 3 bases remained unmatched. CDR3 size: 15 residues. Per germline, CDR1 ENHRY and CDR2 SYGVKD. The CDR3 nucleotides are TGTGCCATCAGTAATGGACAGGCAACTAATGAAAAACTGTTTTTT. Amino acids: CAISNGQATNEKLFF.

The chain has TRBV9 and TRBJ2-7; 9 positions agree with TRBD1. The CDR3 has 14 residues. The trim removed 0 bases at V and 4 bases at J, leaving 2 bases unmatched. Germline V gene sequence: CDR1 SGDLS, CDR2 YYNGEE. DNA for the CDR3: TGTGCCAGCAGCGTAGGACAGGGGGGGTACGAGCAGTACTTC. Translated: CASSVGQGGYEQYF.

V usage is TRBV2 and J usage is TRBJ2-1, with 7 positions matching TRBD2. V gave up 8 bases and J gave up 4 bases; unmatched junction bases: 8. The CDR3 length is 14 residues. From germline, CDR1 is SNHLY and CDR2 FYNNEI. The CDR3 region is CASEAGENYNEQFF. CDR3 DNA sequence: TGTGCCAGCGAGGCGGGAGAAAATTACAATGAGCAGTTCTTC.

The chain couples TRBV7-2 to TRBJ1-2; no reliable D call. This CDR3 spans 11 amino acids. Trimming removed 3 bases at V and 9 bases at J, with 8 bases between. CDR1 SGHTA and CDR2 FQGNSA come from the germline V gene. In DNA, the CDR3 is TGTGCCAGCAGCTTGTCTGACAGCTACACCTTC. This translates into CASSLSDSYTF.

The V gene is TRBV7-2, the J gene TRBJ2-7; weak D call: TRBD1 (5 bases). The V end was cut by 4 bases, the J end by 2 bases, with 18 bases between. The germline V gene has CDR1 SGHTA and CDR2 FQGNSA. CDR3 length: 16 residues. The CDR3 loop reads CASSYLAGLGAYEQYF. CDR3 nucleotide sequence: TGTGCCAGCAGCTACCTTGCAGGGCTCGGAGCCTACGAGCAGTACTTC. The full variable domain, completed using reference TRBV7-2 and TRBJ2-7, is GAGVSQSPSNKVTEKGKDVELRCDPISGHTALYWYRQSLGQGLEFLIYFQGNSAPDKSGLPSDRFSAERTGGSVSTLTIQRTQQEDSAVYLCASSYLAGLGAYEQYFGPGTRLTVT.

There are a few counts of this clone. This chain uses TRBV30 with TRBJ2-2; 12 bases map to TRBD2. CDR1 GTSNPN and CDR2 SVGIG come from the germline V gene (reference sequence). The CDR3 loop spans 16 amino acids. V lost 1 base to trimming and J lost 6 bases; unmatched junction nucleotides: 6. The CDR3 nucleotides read TGTGCCTGGAGTGCGGGACTAGCGGGTGGCGCCGGGGAGCTGTTTTTT. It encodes CAWSAGLAGGAGELFF.

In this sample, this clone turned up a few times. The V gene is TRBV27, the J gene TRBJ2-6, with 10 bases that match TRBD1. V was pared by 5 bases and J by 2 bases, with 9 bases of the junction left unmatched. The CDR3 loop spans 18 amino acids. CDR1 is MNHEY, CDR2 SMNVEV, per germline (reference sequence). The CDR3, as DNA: TGTGCCAGCAGTCTGCGGGGACAGGGGCTGACTGGGGCCAACGTCCTGACTTTC. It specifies CASSLRGQGLTGANVLTF.

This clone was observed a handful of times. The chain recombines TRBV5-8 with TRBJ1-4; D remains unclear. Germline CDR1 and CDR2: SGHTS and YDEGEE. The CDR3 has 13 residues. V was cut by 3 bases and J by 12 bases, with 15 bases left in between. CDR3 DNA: TGTGCCAGCAGCTACCTCCTTGTCAGCGAACTGTTTTTT. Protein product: CASSYLLVSELFF. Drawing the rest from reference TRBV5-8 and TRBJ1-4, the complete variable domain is EAGVTQSPTHLIKTRGQQATLRCSPISGHTSVYWYQQALGLGLQFLLWYDEGEERNRGNFPPRFSGRQFPNYSSELNVNALELEDSALYLCASSYLLVSELFFGSGTQLSVL.

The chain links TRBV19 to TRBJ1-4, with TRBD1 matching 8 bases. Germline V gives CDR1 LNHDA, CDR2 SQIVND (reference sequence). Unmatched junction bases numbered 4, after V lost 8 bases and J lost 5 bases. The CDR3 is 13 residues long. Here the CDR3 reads CASDRDRNEKLFF. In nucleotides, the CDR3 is TGTGCCAGTGACCGGGACAGGAATGAAAAACTGTTTTTT.